The subject of this entry is one TCR beta chain. Which antigen it targets is not known. Base qualities are not at hand, and no much larger clone is one base apart. This sample is drawn from a study of technical replicates of blood from several donors (dated by TCRdb to about 2017). The trim is 3 bases for V and 3 bases for J, with a gap of 8 bases between the germline ends. The CDR3, from cysteine to phenylalanine, totals 13 residues. The read is trimmed to its CDR3 DNA, 39 bases read in frame from base 1. CDR1 and CDR2 (MNHEY, SMNVEV) derive from the germline V gene (reference sequence). Library preparation used the immunoSEQ multiplex PCR assay. As stored in TCRdb, this immuneACCESS dataset retains in-frame rearrangements with V and J assigned. A fraction of the clones does not appear; measured against another copy, unresolved V genes explain less than half of the discrepancy, and the remainder lacks a known reason. The sample includes around 93,000 clones, with about 95% observed a single time. In total, the top ten clones hold more than 0.3% of the sample.

The chain employs TRBV27 and TRBJ1-1; the D gene cannot be named for sure. This receptor was identified in a human donor in good health. Sample: T cells isolated from PBMCs. The CDR3 loop reads CASSFELDTEAFF. The DNA sequence follows: TGTGCCAGCAGTTTCGAACTAGACACTGAAGCTTTCTTT.